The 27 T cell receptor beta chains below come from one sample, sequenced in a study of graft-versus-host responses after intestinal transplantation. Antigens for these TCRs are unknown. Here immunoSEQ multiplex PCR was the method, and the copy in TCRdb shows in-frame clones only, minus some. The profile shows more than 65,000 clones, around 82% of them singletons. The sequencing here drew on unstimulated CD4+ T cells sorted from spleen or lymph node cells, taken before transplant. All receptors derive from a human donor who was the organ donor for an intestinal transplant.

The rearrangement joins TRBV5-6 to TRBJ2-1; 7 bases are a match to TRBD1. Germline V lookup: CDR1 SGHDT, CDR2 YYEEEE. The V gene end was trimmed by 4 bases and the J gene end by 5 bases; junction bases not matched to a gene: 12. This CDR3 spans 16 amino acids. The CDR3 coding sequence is TGTGCCAGCAGCCCAATGGGACAGAGACTTAACAATGAGCAGTTCTTC. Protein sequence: CASSPMGQRLNNEQFF. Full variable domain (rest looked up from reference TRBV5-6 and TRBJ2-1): DAGVTQSPTHLIKTRGQQVTLRCSPKSGHDTVSWYQQALGQGPQFIFQYYEEEERQRGNFPDRFSGHQFPNYSSELNVNALLLGDSALYLCASSPMGQRLNNEQFFGPGTRLTVL.

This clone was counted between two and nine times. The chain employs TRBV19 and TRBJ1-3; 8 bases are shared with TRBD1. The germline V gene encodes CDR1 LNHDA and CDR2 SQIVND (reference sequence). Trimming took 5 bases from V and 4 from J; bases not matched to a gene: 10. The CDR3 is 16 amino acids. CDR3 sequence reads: CASSARTGNAGNTIYF. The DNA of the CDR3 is TGTGCCAGTAGTGCCCGGACAGGGAACGCCGGAAACACCATATATTTT.

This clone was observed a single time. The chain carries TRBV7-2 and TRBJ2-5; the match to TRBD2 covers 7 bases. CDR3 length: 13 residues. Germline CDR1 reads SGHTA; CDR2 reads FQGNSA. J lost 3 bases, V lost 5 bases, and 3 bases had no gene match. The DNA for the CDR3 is TGTGCCAGCAGCCGGGGGGATGAAGAGACCCAGTACTTC. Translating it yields CASSRGDEETQYF.

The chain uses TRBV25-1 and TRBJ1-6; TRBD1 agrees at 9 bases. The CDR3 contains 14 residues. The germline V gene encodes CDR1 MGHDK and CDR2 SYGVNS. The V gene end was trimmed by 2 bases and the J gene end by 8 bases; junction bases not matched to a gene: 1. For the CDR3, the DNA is TGTGCCAGCAGTGAAGACAGGGGGGATTCACCCCTCCACTTT. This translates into CASSEDRGDSPLHF.

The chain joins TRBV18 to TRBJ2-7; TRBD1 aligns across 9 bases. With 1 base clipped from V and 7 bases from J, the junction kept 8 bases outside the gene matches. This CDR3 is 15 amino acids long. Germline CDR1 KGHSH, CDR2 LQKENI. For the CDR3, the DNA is TGTGCCAGCTCACCACGGGAGGGAGGGACAGGGGAGCAGTACGTC. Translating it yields CASSPREGGTGEQYV.

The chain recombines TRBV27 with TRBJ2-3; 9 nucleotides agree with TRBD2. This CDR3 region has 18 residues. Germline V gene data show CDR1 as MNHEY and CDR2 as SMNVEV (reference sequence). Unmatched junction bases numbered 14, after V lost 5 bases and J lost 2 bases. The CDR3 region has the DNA TGTGCCAGCAGTCCCGGGGTTAGCGGGGGACGGCACACAGATACGCAGTATTTT. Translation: CASSPGVSGGRHTDTQYF.

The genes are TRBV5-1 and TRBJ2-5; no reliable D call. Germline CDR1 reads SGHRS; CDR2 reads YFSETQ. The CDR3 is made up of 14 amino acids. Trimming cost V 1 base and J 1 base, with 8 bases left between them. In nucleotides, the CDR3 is TGCGCCAGCAGCTTGCAGTCCAGCCAAGAGACCCAGTACTTC. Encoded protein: CASSLQSSQETQYF.

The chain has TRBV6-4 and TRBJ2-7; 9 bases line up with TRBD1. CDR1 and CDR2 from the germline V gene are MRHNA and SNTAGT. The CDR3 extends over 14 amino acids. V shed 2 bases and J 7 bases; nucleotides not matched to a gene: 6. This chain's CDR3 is CASSDLQGAREQYV. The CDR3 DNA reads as TGTGCCAGCAGTGACCTACAGGGGGCACGGGAGCAGTACGTC.

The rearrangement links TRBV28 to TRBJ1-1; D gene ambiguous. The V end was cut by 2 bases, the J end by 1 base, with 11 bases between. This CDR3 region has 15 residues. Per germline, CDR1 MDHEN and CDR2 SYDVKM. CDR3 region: CASSLRRQANTEAFF. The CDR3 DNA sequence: TGTGCCAGCAGTTTAAGGAGGCAGGCGAACACTGAAGCTTTCTTT.

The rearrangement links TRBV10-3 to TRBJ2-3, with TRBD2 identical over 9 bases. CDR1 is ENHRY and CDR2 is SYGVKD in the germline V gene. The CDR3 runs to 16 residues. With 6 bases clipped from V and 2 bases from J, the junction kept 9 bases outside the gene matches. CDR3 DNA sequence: TGTGCCATCAGAGATGCGACTAGCGGACCCACAGATACGCAGTATTTT. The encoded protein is CAIRDATSGPTDTQYF.

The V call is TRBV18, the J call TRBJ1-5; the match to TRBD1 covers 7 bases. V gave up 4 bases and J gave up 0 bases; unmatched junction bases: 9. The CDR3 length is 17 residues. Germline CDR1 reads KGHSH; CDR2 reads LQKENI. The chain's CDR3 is CASSRGETGPSNQPQHF. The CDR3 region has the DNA TGTGCCAGCTCACGTGGGGAGACAGGGCCTAGCAATCAGCCCCAGCATTTT.

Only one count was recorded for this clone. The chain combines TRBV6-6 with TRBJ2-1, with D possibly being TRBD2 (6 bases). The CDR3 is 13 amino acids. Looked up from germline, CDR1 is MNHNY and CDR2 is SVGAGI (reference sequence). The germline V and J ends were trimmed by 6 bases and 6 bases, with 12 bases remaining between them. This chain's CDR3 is CASRGTAGNEQFF. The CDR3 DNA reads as TGTGCCAGCAGAGGGACTGCGGGCAATGAGCAGTTCTTC.

CDR3 residues: CAWRGPTGRPNTEAFF. The CDR3, as DNA: TGTGCCTGGAGGGGTCCGACAGGGAGGCCAAACACTGAAGCTTTCTTT. The chain links TRBV30 to TRBJ1-1; 7 nucleotides agree with TRBD1. This CDR3 contains 16 residues. With V trimmed by 3 bases and J by 2 bases, 12 bases remained unmatched. Germline assignment: CDR1 GTSNPN and CDR2 SVGIG (reference sequence).

CDR3 amino acids: CASIAGPINEKLFF. The CDR3 nucleotides read TGTGCCAGCATCGCGGGACCTATTAATGAAAAACTGTTTTTT. The gene calls are TRBV28 and TRBJ1-4, with D possibly TRBD1 on 5 matching bases. V was clipped by 7 bases and J by 4 bases, with 13 bases between them. Looked up from germline, CDR1 is MDHEN and CDR2 is SYDVKM. The length of the CDR3 is 14 residues.

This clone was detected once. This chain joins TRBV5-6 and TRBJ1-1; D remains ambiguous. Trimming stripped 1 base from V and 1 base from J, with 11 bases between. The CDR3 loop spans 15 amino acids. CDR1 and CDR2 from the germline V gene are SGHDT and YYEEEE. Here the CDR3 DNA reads TGTGCCAGCAGCTTGCGGGAACACCGGAACACTGAAGCTTTCTTT. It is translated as CASSLREHRNTEAFF. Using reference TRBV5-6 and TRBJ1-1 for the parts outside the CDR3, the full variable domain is DAGVTQSPTHLIKTRGQQVTLRCSPKSGHDTVSWYQQALGQGPQFIFQYYEEEERQRGNFPDRFSGHQFPNYSSELNVNALLLGDSALYLCASSLREHRNTEAFFGQGTRLTVV.

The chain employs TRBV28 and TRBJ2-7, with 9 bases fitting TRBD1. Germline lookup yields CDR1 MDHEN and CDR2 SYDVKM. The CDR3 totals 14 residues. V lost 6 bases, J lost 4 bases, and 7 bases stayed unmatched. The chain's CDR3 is CASSPTDRGYEQYV. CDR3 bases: TGTGCCAGCAGCCCCACCGACAGGGGGTACGAGCAGTACGTC.

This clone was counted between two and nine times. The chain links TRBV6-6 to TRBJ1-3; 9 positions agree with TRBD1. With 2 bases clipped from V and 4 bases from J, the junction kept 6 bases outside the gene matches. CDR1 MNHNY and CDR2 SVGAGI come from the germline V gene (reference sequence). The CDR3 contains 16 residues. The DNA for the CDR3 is TGTGCCAGCAGTTACACACAGGGGGCGAGGGGAAACACCATATATTTT. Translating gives CASSYTQGARGNTIYF.

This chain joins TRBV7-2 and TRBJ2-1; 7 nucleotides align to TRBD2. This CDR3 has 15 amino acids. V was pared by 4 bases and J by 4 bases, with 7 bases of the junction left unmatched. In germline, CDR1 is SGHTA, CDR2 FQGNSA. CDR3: CASSSLAGLYNEQFF. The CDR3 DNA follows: TGTGCCAGCAGCTCCTTAGCGGGCCTATACAATGAGCAGTTCTTC.

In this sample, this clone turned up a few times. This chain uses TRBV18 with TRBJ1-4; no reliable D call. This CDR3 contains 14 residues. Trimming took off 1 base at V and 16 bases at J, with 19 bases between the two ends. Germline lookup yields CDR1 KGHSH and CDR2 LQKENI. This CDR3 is CASSPRSDSSSGFF. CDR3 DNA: TGTGCCAGCTCACCACGATCGGACTCAAGCTCGGGGTTTTTT. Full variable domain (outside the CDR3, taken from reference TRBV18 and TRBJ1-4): NAGVMQNPRHLVRRRGQEARLRCSPMKGHSHVYWYRQLPEEGLKFMVYLQKENIIDESGMPKERFSAEFPKEGPSILRIQQVVRGDSAAYFCASSPRSDSSSGFFGSGTQLSVL.

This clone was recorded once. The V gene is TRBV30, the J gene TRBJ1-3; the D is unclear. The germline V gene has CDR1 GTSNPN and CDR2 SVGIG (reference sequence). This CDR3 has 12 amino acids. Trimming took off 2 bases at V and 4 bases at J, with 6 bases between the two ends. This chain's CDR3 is CAWSTRGNTIYF. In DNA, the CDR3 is TGTGCCTGGAGTACTCGGGGAAACACCATATATTTT.

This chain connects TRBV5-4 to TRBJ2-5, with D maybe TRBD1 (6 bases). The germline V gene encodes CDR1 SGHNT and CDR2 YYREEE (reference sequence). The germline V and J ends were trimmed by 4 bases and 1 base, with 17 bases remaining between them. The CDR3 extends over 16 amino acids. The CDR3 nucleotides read TGTGCCAGCAGCCGAAGCCAAGACAGGAGCCAAGAGACCCAGTACTTC. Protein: CASSRSQDRSQETQYF.

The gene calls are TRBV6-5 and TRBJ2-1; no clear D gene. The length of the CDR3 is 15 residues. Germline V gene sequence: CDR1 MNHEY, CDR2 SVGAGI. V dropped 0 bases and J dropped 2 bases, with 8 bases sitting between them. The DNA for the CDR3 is TGTGCCAGCAGTTACTCTGAGGCCCCCTACAATGAGCAGTTCTTC. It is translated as CASSYSEAPYNEQFF.

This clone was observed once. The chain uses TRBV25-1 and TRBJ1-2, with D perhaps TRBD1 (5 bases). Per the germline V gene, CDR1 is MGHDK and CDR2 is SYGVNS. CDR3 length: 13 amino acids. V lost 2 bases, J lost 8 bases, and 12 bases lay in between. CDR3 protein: CASSEGAGIGYTF. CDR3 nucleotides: TGTGCCAGCAGTGAAGGAGCAGGGATCGGCTACACCTTC.

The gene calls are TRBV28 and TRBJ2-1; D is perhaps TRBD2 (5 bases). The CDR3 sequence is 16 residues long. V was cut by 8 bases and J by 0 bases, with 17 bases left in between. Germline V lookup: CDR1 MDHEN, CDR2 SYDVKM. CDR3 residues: CASHTRGASSYNEQFF. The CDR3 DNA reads TGTGCCAGCCATACTCGGGGTGCAAGCTCCTACAATGAGCAGTTCTTC. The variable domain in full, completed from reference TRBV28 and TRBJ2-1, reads DVKVTQSSRYLVKRTGEKVFLECVQDMDHENMFWYRQDPGLGLRLIYFSYDVKMKEKGDIPEGYSVSREKKERFSLILESASTNQTSMYLCASHTRGASSYNEQFFGPGTRLTVL.

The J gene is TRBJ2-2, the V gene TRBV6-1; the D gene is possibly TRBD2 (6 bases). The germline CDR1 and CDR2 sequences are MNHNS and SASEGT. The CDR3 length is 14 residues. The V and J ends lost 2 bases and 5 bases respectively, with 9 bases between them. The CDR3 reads CASSERRGTGELFF. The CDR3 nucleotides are TGTGCCAGCAGTGAAAGACGGGGGACCGGGGAGCTGTTTTTT.

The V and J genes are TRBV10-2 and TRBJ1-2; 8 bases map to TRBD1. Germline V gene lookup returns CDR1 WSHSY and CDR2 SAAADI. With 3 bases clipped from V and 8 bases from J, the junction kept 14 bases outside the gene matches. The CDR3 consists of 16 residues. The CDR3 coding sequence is TGCGCCAGCAGTGAATCATTCGGACAGGGCCTGCGGGGCTACACCTTC. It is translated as CASSESFGQGLRGYTF.

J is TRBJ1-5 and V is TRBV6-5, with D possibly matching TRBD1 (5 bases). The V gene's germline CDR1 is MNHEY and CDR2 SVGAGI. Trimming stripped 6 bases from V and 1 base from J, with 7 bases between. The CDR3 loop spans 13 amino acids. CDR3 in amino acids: CASRDSSNQPQHF. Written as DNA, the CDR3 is TGTGCCAGCAGAGACAGCAGCAATCAGCCCCAGCATTTT.